The rows below give T cell receptor beta chains drawn from one sample of a study of cytomegalovirus exposure and HLA in healthy donors. Libraries were prepared by immunoSEQ multiplex PCR; TCRdb keeps only in-frame clonotypes and omits some of them. In all, the sample yields about 170,000 clones. Material for sequencing was PBMCs. Source of these receptors: a woman in her fifties or sixties in good health and CMV-seronegative. Each CDR3 is given with its conserved first and last residue. A D gene is named only where the DNA matches it firmly.

J gene,D gene,V gene,CDR3 protein,CDR3 DNA
TRBJ2-7,NA,TRBV7-2,CASSLGGTDSYEQYF,TGTGCCAGCAGCTTAGGCGGGACTGACTCCTACGAGCAGTACTTC
TRBJ2-1,TRBD2,TRBV9,CASSATSGSYNEQFF,TGTGCCAGCAGCGCCACTAGCGGGAGTTACAATGAGCAGTTCTTC
TRBJ2-2,NA,TRBV19,CASKSEAAFPGELFF,TGTGCCAGTAAGTCAGAGGCGGCGTTCCCCGGGGAGCTGTTTTTT
TRBJ2-7,TRBD1,TRBV7-9,CASSPPRQGVYEQYF,TGTGCCAGCAGCCCGCCGAGACAGGGGGTCTACGAGCAGTACTTC
TRBJ2-5,TRBD2,TRBV2,CASSDLSGGETQYF,TGTGCCAGCAGTGATCTTAGCGGGGGAGAGACCCAGTACTTC
TRBJ2-2,TRBD2,TRBV5-1,CASTNSGSTGELFF,TGCGCCAGCACAAATAGCGGGAGCACCGGGGAGCTGTTTTTT
TRBJ2-2,NA,TRBV5-6,CASSLLGAPNTGELFF,TGTGCCAGCAGTTTGCTGGGGGCCCCGAACACCGGGGAGCTGTTTTTT
TRBJ1-6,TRBD1,TRBV5-1,CASSLVGTGGSGSSPLHF,TGCGCCAGCAGCTTGGTTGGAACAGGGGGCAGTGGTAGTTCACCCCTCCACTTT
TRBJ2-5,NA,TRBV5-1,CASSLLTGETQYF,TGCGCCAGCAGCCTCTTGACAGGAGAGACCCAGTACTTC
TRBJ1-4,NA,TRBV11-2,CASSFRATNEKLFF,TGTGCCAGCAGCTTCCGTGCAACTAATGAAAAACTGTTTTTT
TRBJ1-2,TRBD1,TRBV9,CASSASDRPPLNYGYTF,TGTGCCAGCAGCGCTTCGGACAGGCCCCCGTTAAACTATGGCTACACCTTC
TRBJ2-7,TRBD1,TRBV7-9,CASSPSGQAPYEQYF,TGTGCCAGCTCCCCATCCGGACAGGCCCCCTACGAGCAGTACTTC
TRBJ1-3,NA,TRBV15,CATSPRRAGNTIYF,TGTGCCACCAGTCCGAGGAGGGCTGGAAACACCATATATTTT
TRBJ2-2,TRBD1,TRBV7-3,CASKWTGGGELFF,TGTGCCAGCAAGTGGACAGGGGGAGGGGAGCTGTTTTTT
TRBJ1-1,NA,TRBV5-1,CASSFTPGANTEAFF,TGCGCCAGCAGCTTCACTCCGGGAGCGAACACTGAAGCTTTCTTT
TRBJ2-3,TRBD2,TRBV5-4,CASSTNSGGTDTQYF,TGTGCCAGCAGCACCAATAGCGGGGGCACGGATACGCAGTATTTT
TRBJ1-2,TRBD1,TRBV5-1,CASSLQTGESYGYTF,TGCGCCAGCAGCTTGCAGACAGGGGAAAGCTATGGCTACACCTTC
TRBJ2-5,TRBD1,TRBV5-4,CASSPTGGNQETQYF,TGTGCCAGCAGCCCGACAGGGGGGAACCAAGAGACCCAGTACTTC
TRBJ2-1,TRBD2,TRBV7-2,CASSFGLAGADEQFF,TGTGCCAGCAGTTTCGGACTAGCGGGAGCGGATGAGCAGTTCTTC
TRBJ1-2,TRBD1,TRBV5-4,CASSFGDRGYYGYTF,TGTGCCAGCAGCTTTGGGGACAGGGGGTACTATGGCTACACCTTC
TRBJ2-7,NA,TRBV7-9,CASSFSGLNYEQYF,TGTGCCAGCAGCTTTTCGGGACTTAACTACGAGCAGTACTTC
TRBJ1-6,NA,TRBV7-2,CASSLGSTFNSPLHF,TGTGCCAGCAGCTTAGGTTCGACTTTTAATTCACCCCTCCACTTT